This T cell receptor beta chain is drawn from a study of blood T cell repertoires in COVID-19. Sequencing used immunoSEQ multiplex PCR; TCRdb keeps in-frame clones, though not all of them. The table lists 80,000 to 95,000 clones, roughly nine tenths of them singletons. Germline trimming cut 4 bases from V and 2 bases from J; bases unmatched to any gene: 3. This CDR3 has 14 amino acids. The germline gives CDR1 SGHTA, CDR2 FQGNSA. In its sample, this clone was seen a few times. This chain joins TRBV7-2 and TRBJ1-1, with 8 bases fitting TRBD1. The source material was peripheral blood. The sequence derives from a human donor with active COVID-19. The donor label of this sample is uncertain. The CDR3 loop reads CASSWDRTNTEAFF. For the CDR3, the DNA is TGTGCCAGCAGCTGGGACAGGACAAACACTGAAGCTTTCTTT.